These T cell receptor beta chains were read from a single sample in a study of cytomegalovirus exposure and HLA in healthy donors. Method: immunoSEQ multiplex PCR; TCRdb's copy keeps in-frame clones and lacks some. The sample has about 170,000 clones, around three quarters seen once. What was sequenced was PBMCs. Receptors originate from a woman in her fifties or sixties in good health and CMV-seronegative. Each CDR3 is given with its conserved first and last residue. Each record gives: CDR3 length, V gene, clone size, J gene, D gene, CDR3 DNA, CDR3 protein. D genes are given only for firm matches. Size is omitted from some rows. Given values are once, few, many or a class for expanded clones.

14	TRBV5-5	.	TRBJ1-4	.	TGTGCCAGCAGCGCAGGACAGCTGAATGAAAAACTGTTTTTT	CASSAGQLNEKLFF
15	TRBV28	once	TRBJ1-4	.	TGTGCCAGCAGTTTATGGGGGGCGCGGAATGAAAAACTGTTTTTT	CASSLWGARNEKLFF
18	TRBV9	.	TRBJ2-2	.	TGTGCCAGCAGCGTAGAAGCTCGGCCTACTACAAACACCGGGGAGCTGTTTTTT	CASSVEARPTTNTGELFF
15	TRBV7-2	.	TRBJ2-7	TRBD2	TGTGCCAGCAGCAGGGGACTAGCGGGAGTCTACGAGCAGTACTTC	CASSRGLAGVYEQYF
12	TRBV7-9	.	TRBJ2-5	.	TGTTCCAGCAGTCGGACTCCGGAGACCCAGTACTTC	CSSSRTPETQYF
18	TRBV19	.	TRBJ2-5	TRBD2	TGTGCCAGTAGTTACCGGACTAGCGGGGGGGCCGGGGTTGAGACCCAGTACTTC	CASSYRTSGGAGVETQYF
18	TRBV7-9	.	TRBJ1-2	TRBD1	TGTGCCAGCAGCACAGCAGGGGACAGGGGACATACTAACTATGGCTACACCTTC	CASSTAGDRGHTNYGYTF
13	TRBV6-6	.	TRBJ2-7	TRBD1	TGTGCCAGCGCGTGGGACAGGGCCTACGAGCAGTACTTC	CASAWDRAYEQYF
13	TRBV6-6	.	TRBJ1-3	.	TGTGCCAGCAGTCAGGCTTCTGGAAACACCATATATTTT	CASSQASGNTIYF
15	TRBV9	.	TRBJ2-1	TRBD2	TGTGCCAGCAGCTTCGGACTAGCGGAGTACAATGAGCAGTTCTTC	CASSFGLAEYNEQFF